This entry is about one T cell receptor (beta chain). Antigen specificity is unknown. This sample is drawn from a study of early T cells in non-severe SARS-CoV-2 infection. As for the study in general: RNA in bulk from unsorted whole blood was sequenced, and chains were unpaired.

Individual cDNA molecules received unique molecular identifiers. TCRdb reanalysed the 5' RACE reads using MiXCR and keeps one entry per CDR3 protein. The sample has roughly 88,000 distinct CDR3 sequences, about 14% seen once; the top ten hold 6.1%. The ends were cut back, 2 bases at V and 1 base at J, with 12 bases in the middle. Germline CDR1 DFQATT, CDR2 SNEGSKA (reference sequence). The CDR3 consists of 15 residues. Findings and limits, study-wide: Anti-spike CD8 responses were favored in VDJdb matching, and private and CD4 specificities were missed.

The receptor comes from an adult who was a healthcare worker with PCR-confirmed SARS-CoV-2 infection or an uninfected control (not recorded which). The sample taken for sequencing was whole blood. The V and J genes are TRBV20-1 and TRBJ2-1; D could derive from TRBD1 or TRBD2 (6 bases each). This CDR3 is CSARYPGASYNEQFF. The CDR3 coding sequence is TGCAGTGCTAGATACCCGGGGGCATCCTACAATGAGCAGTTCTTC.